This entry features one T cell receptor (beta chain) sequence. Data came from immunoSEQ multiplex PCR; TCRdb stores just in-frame clones and leaves some out. The sample comprises tens of thousands of clones, 85% to 90% of which are singletons, and around 10% rests with the top ten. This entry comes from a study of T cell responses to AZD1222 COVID-19 vaccine. The V gene's germline CDR1 is MNHEY and CDR2 SMNVEV (reference sequence). This CDR3 has 13 amino acids. Trimming took 6 bases from V and 0 from J, leaving 3 bases between them. This clonotype was obtained from an adult who received the AZD1222 COVID-19 vaccine. The sequences come from peripheral blood, collected 28 days after the second AZD1222 dose. This sequence joins TRBV27 and TRBJ2-6; no firm D call. CDR3 DNA sequence: TGTGCCAGCAGGACCTCTGGGGCCAACGTCCTGACTTTC. Protein: CASRTSGANVLTF.